The 29 T cell receptor beta chains below all came from one sample that was sequenced in a study of post-analysis software for immune sequencing data. Unique-molecular-identifier-tagged TCR beta cDNA libraries were used. TCRdb redid the calling of the PCR reads with MiXCR, one entry per CDR3 protein. The sample comprises roughly 430,000 distinct CDR3 sequences, 39% of which are singletons, and approximately 7.7% rests with the top ten. Broader study findings: About five TRBV segments appeared more often in patients than in controls, and TRBV5-6, TRBV5-1 and TRBV20-1 were among these.

The antigens these receptors bind are not known. The sequencing input was blood. The receptors originated from a girl aged 2-10 years with multiple sclerosis.

V is TRBV10-3 and J is TRBJ1-2; no firm D call. Trimming stripped 3 bases from V and 5 bases from J, with 7 bases between. The CDR3 contains 12 residues. CDR1 is ENHRY, CDR2 SYGVKD, per germline. CDR3 protein: CAISETPYGYTF. CDR3 nucleotides: TGTGCCATCAGTGAAACTCCGTATGGCTACACCTTC.

The chain employs TRBV7-9 and TRBJ1-4; maybe TRBD1 (5 bases). Trimming cost V 4 bases and J 5 bases, with 14 bases left between them. From germline, CDR1 is SEHNR and CDR2 FQNEAQ (reference sequence). CDR3 length: 15 residues. Written as DNA, the CDR3 is TGTGCCAGCAGCTCCCGCCAGGGACCAAATGAAAAACTGTTTTTT. Residues: CASSSRQGPNEKLFF. Based on the CDR3 plus reference TRBV7-9 and TRBJ1-4, the full variable domain is DTGVSQNPRHKITKRGQNVTFRCDPISEHNRLYWYRQTLGQGPEFLTYFQNEAQLEKSRLLSDRFSAERPKGSFSTLEIQRTEQGDSAMYLCASSSRQGPNEKLFFGSGTQLSVL.

This clonotype was counted only a few times. The chain carries TRBV5-6 and TRBJ2-1; D call uncertain. The CDR3 is made up of 15 amino acids. The germline V gene encodes CDR1 SGHDT and CDR2 YYEEEE. Trimming removed 2 bases from V and 0 bases from J, with 9 bases in between. The CDR3: CASSLGVVSYNEQFF. The CDR3 DNA follows: TGTGCCAGCAGCTTAGGAGTGGTCTCCTACAATGAGCAGTTCTTC.

This clonotype showed up just a few times. The CDR3 sequence: CASSLSSGSLTDTQYF. CDR3 coding DNA: TGTGCCAGCAGCTTAAGTAGCGGGAGTCTTACAGATACGCAGTATTTT. V and J are TRBV7-8 and TRBJ2-3; 9 nucleotides agree with TRBD2. The V gene's germline CDR1 is SGHVS and CDR2 FQNEAQ. V dropped 2 bases and J dropped 3; count of bases not matched to a gene: 6. The CDR3 is made up of 16 amino acids.

There are a few counts of this clonotype. This sequence joins TRBV11-2 and TRBJ2-1; D might be TRBD1 (7 bases). This CDR3 region has 18 residues. V was clipped by 4 bases and J by 4 bases, with 23 bases between them. Germline loops: CDR1 SGHAT, CDR2 FQNNGV. The chain's CDR3 is CASSSIRGGEAGYNEQFF. In nucleotides, the CDR3 is TGTGCCAGCAGCTCGATTCGAGGGGGCGAGGCGGGATACAATGAGCAGTTCTTC.

This clonotype was seen only a few times. The chain recombines TRBV7-6 with TRBJ2-3, with a possible D match to TRBD1 (6 bases). The length of the CDR3 is 14 residues. Deletions cut 5 bases from V and 2 bases from J, with 11 bases between. Germline values: CDR1 SGHVS, CDR2 FNYEAQ. CDR3 sequence (DNA): TGTGCCAGCAGCCACAGGGACCCCACAGATACGCAGTATTTT. This gives the protein CASSHRDPTDTQYF. Looking up the rest from reference TRBV7-6 and TRBJ2-3 gives the full variable domain: GAGVSQSPRYKVTKRGQDVALRCDPISGHVSLYWYRQALGQGPEFLTYFNYEAQQDKSGLPNDRFSAERPEGSISTLTIQRTEQRDSAMYRCASSHRDPTDTQYFGPGTRLTVL.

The chain has TRBV27 and TRBJ2-7; 7 nucleotides agree with TRBD1. V lost 0 bases, J lost 3 bases, and 11 bases stayed unmatched. The CDR3 is 17 amino acids. Germline V gene data show CDR1 as MNHEY and CDR2 as SMNVEV (reference sequence). The CDR3 nucleotides are TGTGCCAGCAGTTTATCCAGCTCCCAGGGGGTGGTCTACGAGCAGTACTTC. Its protein is CASSLSSSQGVVYEQYF.

This clonotype was picked up many times. The V and J genes are TRBV3-1 and TRBJ2-1; the match to TRBD2 covers 10 bases. J was trimmed by 7 bases and V by 1 base; bases with no gene match: 7. This CDR3 is built from 16 residues. The germline CDR1 and CDR2 sequences are LGHDT and YNNKEL (reference sequence). Here the CDR3 DNA reads TGTGCCAGCAGCCAAGTCTCAGCGGGAGGGTTAAATGAGCAGTTCTTC. This codes for CASSQVSAGGLNEQFF.

The V and J genes are TRBV4-3 and TRBJ2-3, with a weak D call TRBD2 (6 bases). The CDR3 consists of 15 residues. Deletions cut 0 bases from V and 2 bases from J, with 9 bases between. In germline, CDR1 is LGHNA, CDR2 YSLEER. The CDR3 DNA follows: TGCGCCAGCAGCCAAGATAAGGACTACACAGATACGCAGTATTTT. Its translation: CASSQDKDYTDTQYF.

This clonotype was picked up a small number of times. The chain couples TRBV20-1 to TRBJ2-2, with D uncertain. Germline V CDR1 and CDR2: DFQATT, SNEGSKA (reference sequence). V shed 3 bases and J shed 0 bases, with 5 bases lying between them. The CDR3 totals 13 residues. CDR3 sequence: CSASYSNTGELFF. In DNA, the CDR3 is TGCAGTGCTAGTTACTCGAACACCGGGGAGCTGTTTTTT.

This clonotype was recorded a few times. V usage is TRBV27 and J usage is TRBJ2-5, with 8 nucleotides matching TRBD2. The ends lost 4 bases at V and 5 bases at J; junction bases unmatched: 6. The CDR3 is 14 residues long. Germline V gives CDR1 MNHEY, CDR2 SMNVEV (reference sequence). DNA for the CDR3: TGTGCCAGCAGTTCGACCTCTAGCGGGGAGACCCAGTACTTC. Its translation is CASSSTSSGETQYF.

CDR3 region: CASSLFQRGPDTQYF. For the CDR3, the DNA is TGTGCCAGCAGCTTATTCCAGCGGGGTCCAGATACGCAGTATTTT. The chain is built from TRBV13 and TRBJ2-3; 7 bases agree with TRBD2. V was pared by 2 bases and J by 4 bases, with 6 bases of the junction left unmatched. The CDR3 loop spans 15 amino acids. Germline V gives CDR1 PRHDT, CDR2 FYEKMQ (reference sequence).

This clonotype was detected only a few times. The rearrangement joins TRBV5-1 to TRBJ2-7, with a tentative D call TRBD1 (5 bases). CDR1 and CDR2 (germline): SGHRS, YFSETQ. CDR3 length equals 13 residues. V was clipped by 5 bases and J by 4 bases, with 13 bases between them. The CDR3 coding sequence is TGCGCCAGCAGACCTAAGCAGGGTTACGAGCAGTACTTC. Protein product: CASRPKQGYEQYF.

In its sample, this clonotype was seen a few times. The V call is TRBV6-6, the J call TRBJ2-1; D is perhaps TRBD1 or TRBD2 (5 bases each). Between the trimmed V and J ends, which lost 2 bases and 4 bases, there was a span of 18 bases. This CDR3 is built from 17 residues. Germline CDR1 reads MNHNY; CDR2 reads SVGAGI (reference sequence). The DNA of the CDR3 is TGTGCCAGCAGTTACCCCGACTTGATGGGGGAATACAATGAGCAGTTCTTC. Translation gives CASSYPDLMGEYNEQFF.

The V gene is TRBV2, the J gene TRBJ2-5; TRBD1 matches 7 bases. Germline trimming cut 5 bases from V and 3 bases from J; bases unmatched to any gene: 0. Germline values: CDR1 SNHLY, CDR2 FYNNEI. The CDR3 sequence is 12 residues long. The CDR3 spells CASSTGEETQYF. CDR3 coding DNA: TGTGCCAGCAGTACAGGGGAAGAGACCCAGTACTTC.

V gene TRBV4-1 combines with J gene TRBJ2-4; the D gene is possibly TRBD1 (5 bases). TRBJ2-7 matches the DNA end more closely, so the J call is doubtful. The length of the CDR3 is 15 residues. The germline gives CDR1 MGHRA, CDR2 YSYEKL. CDR3 nucleotide sequence: TGCGCCAGCAGCCAAGTCCCGGACACCCGCTACGAGCAGTACTTC. The encoded protein is CASSQVPDTRYEQYF.

The V call is TRBV18, the J call TRBJ1-1, with D perhaps TRBD1 (5 bases). The CDR3 has 14 residues. V lost 5 bases and J 1 base, leaving 11 bases between the germline ends. Germline V lookup: CDR1 KGHSH, CDR2 LQKENI. This CDR3 reads CASSKQDSNTEAFF. DNA for the CDR3: TGTGCCAGCTCAAAACAGGACTCGAACACTGAAGCTTTCTTT.

This chain uses TRBV28 with TRBJ1-1; D is uncertain. The V end was cut by 4 bases, the J end by 5 bases, with 5 bases between. The CDR3 totals 11 residues. Germline V CDR1 and CDR2: MDHEN, SYDVKM. In DNA form, the CDR3 reads TGTGCCAGCAGTTCAATGACTGAAGCTTTCTTT. Translating it yields CASSSMTEAFF.

The V gene is TRBV29-1, the J gene TRBJ2-1, with no clear D. The germline gives CDR1 SQVTM, CDR2 ANQGSEA. This CDR3 is 12 amino acids long. V was trimmed by 0 bases and J by 5 bases, leaving 5 bases between them. CDR3 residues: CSVEDQNNEQFF. The CDR3 DNA reads as TGCAGCGTTGAAGATCAAAACAATGAGCAGTTCTTC.

This clonotype was counted a few times. The V call is TRBV4-1, the J call TRBJ1-5; D might be TRBD1 (6 bases). Trimming stripped 7 bases from V and 6 bases from J, with 19 bases between. There are 15 residues in the CDR3. Germline values: CDR1 MGHRA, CDR2 YSYEKL. CDR3 coding DNA: TGCGCCAGCACCCCAGTCGGGGGCGGCGGTCAGCCCCAGCATTTT. Protein product: CASTPVGGGGQPQHF.

The chain employs TRBV6-2 or TRBV6-3 and TRBJ2-3, with D perhaps matching TRBD2 (5 bases). Deletions cut 2 bases from V and 5 bases from J, with 17 bases between. The V gene's germline CDR1 is MNHEY and CDR2 SVGEGT. There are 16 residues in the CDR3. The CDR3 DNA reads TGTGCCAGCAGTTACGGGTCTAGCCACGGGATAGATACGCAGTATTTT. It is translated as CASSYGSSHGIDTQYF.

This clonotype was seen only a few times. The chain joins TRBV7-9 to TRBJ2-3; D uncertain. Per germline, CDR1 SEHNR and CDR2 FQNEAQ (reference sequence). Deletions cut 9 bases from V and 2 bases from J, with 6 bases between. This CDR3 has 11 amino acids. CDR3 nucleotide sequence: TGTGCCAGTCCTACCACAGATACGCAGTATTTT. Its translation is CASPTTDTQYF.

There are a few counts of this clonotype. One end of the junction does not line up with germline, which may come from a read error. The chain carries TRBV9 and TRBJ2-3, with TRBD1 matching 7 bases. This CDR3 region has 14 residues. Germline V lookup: CDR1 SGDLS, CDR2 YYNGEE. CDR3 in amino acids: CASSSRQGTDTQYF. DNA of the CDR3: TGTGCCAGCAGCTCGCGACAGGGCACGGATACGCAGTATTTT.

This clonotype was counted between two and nine times. V gene TRBV14 combines with J gene TRBJ2-7, with 9 positions matching TRBD2. The CDR3 has 15 residues. V lost 4 bases, J lost 0 bases, and 4 bases stayed unmatched. Germline values: CDR1 SGHDN, CDR2 FVKESK. CDR3 loop: CASSRGLAPSYEQYF. The CDR3 nucleotides read TGTGCCAGCAGCCGTGGACTAGCGCCCTCCTACGAGCAGTACTTC.

Only a few counts were recorded for this clonotype. The chain couples TRBV29-1 to TRBJ1-2, with D possibly TRBD1 on 5 matching bases. CDR1 SQVTM and CDR2 ANQGSEA come from the germline V gene. CDR3 length: 14 amino acids. V lost 4 bases, J lost 7 bases, and 19 bases lay in between. CDR3 amino acids: CSVGRGRAGSGYTF. The CDR3 DNA reads TGCAGCGTTGGGAGGGGCAGGGCAGGGTCTGGCTACACCTTC. Combining the CDR3 with reference TRBV29-1 and TRBJ1-2 gives the whole variable domain SAVISQKPSRDICQRGTSLTIQCQVDSQVTMMFWYRQQPGQSLTLIATANQGSEATYESGFVIDKFPISRPNLTFSTLTVSNMSPEDSSIYLCSVGRGRAGSGYTFGSGTRLTVV.

This clonotype occurred many times. The chain is built from TRBV25-1 and TRBJ2-3; 7 nucleotides line up with TRBD1. The V segment lost 6 bases and the J segment 3 bases; nucleotides outside the gene matches: 0. There are 12 residues in the CDR3. CDR1 and CDR2 (germline): MGHDK, SYGVNS. The CDR3 loop reads CASSRGTDTQYF. The CDR3 coding sequence is TGTGCCAGCAGCAGGGGGACAGATACGCAGTATTTT.

The chain joins TRBV7-9 to TRBJ2-7, with 7 bases identical to TRBD1. CDR1 is SEHNR and CDR2 is FQNEAQ in the germline V gene (reference sequence). The CDR3 has 15 residues. The ends lost 4 bases at V and 6 bases at J; junction bases unmatched: 12. The CDR3 nucleotides are TGTGCCAGCAGCTCTTTACGGGACAGCTACTGCGAGCAGTACTTC. Its protein is CASSSLRDSYCEQYF.

Note on this clonotype: This may be a read error: a much more frequent sequence differs by one nucleotide. The CDR3: CASSFGGLAGPGEQFF. Written as DNA, the CDR3 is TGTGCCAGCAGTTTTGGGGGGCTAGCGGGACCGGGTGAGCAGTTCTTC. The V and J genes are TRBV12-3 or TRBV12-4 and TRBJ2-1; 9 nucleotides line up with TRBD2. V dropped 3 bases and J dropped 9; count of bases not matched to a gene: 12. The CDR3 has 16 amino acids.

The rearrangement joins TRBV6-2 or TRBV6-3 to TRBJ1-2; 7 nucleotides match TRBD1. From germline, CDR1 is MNHEY and CDR2 SVGEGT. This CDR3 is 15 amino acids long. J was trimmed by 4 bases and V by 6 bases; bases with no gene match: 11. The CDR3 bases are TGTGCCAGCAGGGCGAAGGGGGCGCGTCCCTATGGCTACACCTTC. Residues: CASRAKGARPYGYTF.